This T cell receptor (beta chain) is from a study of blood T cell repertoires in COVID-19. Study in general: Sources were T cells, B-cell-depleted T cells, or PBMCs; the material itself was cDNA or gDNA.

Those who participated ranged in age from roughly 18 to 89 years and resided in about two dozen US areas. Clinical history as reported by participants underpinned cohort assignment. As handled by the study authors: Amplified reference gene primers provided the basis for estimating nucleated cell counts. Measured with immunoSEQ multiplex PCR; TCRdb has only the in-frame clones, and not every one. D and trimming come from the DNA, and the V and J calls and clone size come from that table. The profile shows some 240,000 clones, approximately 84% of them singletons. Germline V lookup: CDR1 DFQATT, CDR2 SNEGSKA (reference sequence). The CDR3 totals 14 residues. V gave up 3 bases and J gave up 10 bases, with 19 bases separating them.

The TCR comes from a middle-aged woman with acute COVID-19. The specimen sequenced was PBMCs or T cells enriched from blood (not recorded which). This sequence joins TRBV20-1 and TRBJ2-1; D is perhaps TRBD2 (5 bases). This CDR3 is CSASGPLGEREQFF. The CDR3 DNA is TGCAGTGCTAGTGGGCCCCTTGGGGAGCGGGAGCAGTTCTTC.